This passage covers 10 T cell receptor beta chains from one sample sequenced in a study of cytomegalovirus exposure and HLA in healthy donors. Vbeta (60) and Jbeta (13) primers were used in the PCR. Produced via immunoSEQ multiplex PCR; TCRdb's table is partial and in-frame only. This table holds roughly 220,000 clones, under 85% found once. Sequencing used PBMCs. The receptors come from a man over 45 in good health and CMV-seronegative.

The chain recombines TRBV7-8 with TRBJ2-7; D may be TRBD2 (5 bases). This CDR3 region has 15 residues. V was clipped by 2 bases and J by 0 bases, with 11 bases between them. CDR1 and CDR2 from the germline V gene are SGHVS and FQNEAQ. The CDR3: CASSLSGGVSYEQYF. As DNA, the CDR3 is TGTGCCAGCAGCTTATCAGGAGGAGTCTCCTACGAGCAGTACTTC.

The gene calls are TRBV14 and TRBJ1-3; TRBD1 is a possible D gene (5 bases). The germline gives CDR1 SGHDN, CDR2 FVKESK. CDR3 length: 14 residues. V was cut by 7 bases and J by 1 base, with 11 bases left in between. The CDR3 bases are TGTGCCAGCAACCCGACAGCGTCTGGAAACACCATATATTTT. Translating gives CASNPTASGNTIYF.

The chain couples TRBV7-7 to TRBJ2-2; TRBD2 might be the D (5 bases). CDR1 is SSHAT and CDR2 is FNYEAQ in the germline V gene (reference sequence). V was trimmed by 1 base and J by 6 bases, leaving 12 bases between them. The CDR3 is 15 residues long. CDR3 loop: CASSLGTPGAGELFF. The CDR3 nucleotides are TGTGCCAGCAGCTTAGGGACCCCCGGGGCCGGGGAGCTGTTTTTT.

The genes are TRBV5-5 and TRBJ1-5; D perhaps matches TRBD1 (5 bases). This CDR3 contains 15 residues. The ends were cut back, 4 bases at V and 0 bases at J, with 11 bases in the middle. Germline loops: CDR1 SGHKS, CDR2 YYEKEE (reference sequence). The chain's CDR3 is CASSPWGDSNQPQHF. The CDR3 nucleotides read TGTGCCAGCAGCCCTTGGGGGGATAGCAATCAGCCCCAGCATTTT.

The chain carries TRBV28 and TRBJ1-5; D gene uncertain. The V gene's germline CDR1 is MDHEN and CDR2 SYDVKM. The germline V and J ends were trimmed by 5 bases and 2 bases, with 13 bases remaining between them. The CDR3 covers 15 residues. The CDR3 sequence: CASSPLVEGNQPQHF. CDR3 DNA: TGTGCCAGCAGTCCCCTGGTGGAGGGCAATCAGCCCCAGCATTTT.

This chain connects TRBV6-5 to TRBJ1-4; TRBD1 matches at 8 bases. CDR3 size: 15 residues. The V and J ends lost 7 bases and 3 bases, in that order; junction bases with no gene match: 7. The V gene's germline CDR1 is MNHEY and CDR2 SVGAGI. CDR3 sequence (DNA): TGTGCCAGCAAAAAAGACAGGGGAGCTAATGAAAAACTGTTTTTT. Translating gives CASKKDRGANEKLFF.

The chain uses TRBV4-2 and TRBJ2-5; 7 bases are shared with TRBD2. The CDR3 is 16 amino acids. Germline assignment: CDR1 LGHNA and CDR2 YNFKEQ. The V segment lost 0 bases and the J segment 7 bases; nucleotides outside the gene matches: 11. The CDR3: CASSQDRAAGRGTQYF. In DNA form, the CDR3 reads TGTGCCAGCAGCCAAGATAGGGCAGCGGGACGAGGGACCCAGTACTTC.

V is TRBV10-1 and J is TRBJ1-5, with D perhaps TRBD1 (6 bases). The germline V gene has CDR1 WNHNN and CDR2 SYGVQD (reference sequence). The CDR3 extends over 15 amino acids. Trimming shortened V by 0 bases and J by 9 bases, and 15 bases separated the two germline ends. The CDR3 here is CASSESRTGPLPQHF. The CDR3 coding sequence is TGCGCCAGCAGTGAGTCGAGAACAGGGCCCTTGCCCCAGCATTTT.

This clone was counted a few times. The gene calls are TRBV19 and TRBJ2-3; 9 positions match TRBD2. The CDR3 has 17 residues. Germline CDR1 reads LNHDA; CDR2 reads SQIVND (reference sequence). J gave up 5 bases and V 6 bases, and 15 bases lay outside the gene matches. Here the CDR3 reads CASSRSGSASQGDTQYF. For the CDR3, the DNA is TGTGCCAGTAGCCGTAGCGGGAGTGCTTCTCAGGGAGATACGCAGTATTTT. Using reference TRBV19 and TRBJ2-3 for the parts outside the CDR3, the full variable domain is DGGITQSPKYLFRKEGQNVTLSCEQNLNHDAMYWYRQDPGQGLRLIYYSQIVNDFQKGDIAEGYSVSREKKESFPLTVTSAQKNPTAFYLCASSRSGSASQGDTQYFGPGTRLTVL.

The chain recombines TRBV5-1 with TRBJ2-2; tentatively, D is TRBD1 (5 bases). Per the germline V gene, CDR1 is SGHRS and CDR2 is YFSETQ. Trimming removed 6 bases at V and 1 base at J, with 10 bases between. The CDR3 covers 14 residues. The CDR3 sequence: CASKSQGNTGELFF. DNA for the CDR3: TGCGCCAGCAAGAGCCAGGGGAACACCGGGGAGCTGTTTTTT.